This T cell receptor (beta chain) was profiled in a study of neurological immune-mediated disorders. About the research overall: Relapsing-remitting disease affected approximately 31, and secondary progressive 3, of roughly 35 multiple sclerosis patients.

In each sequencing run, over 180 million TCR-beta sequences were generated from 15-18 subjects. TCRdb independently ran MiXCR on the 5' RACE reads; one entry per CDR3 protein. The repertoire has tens of thousands of distinct CDR3 sequences, 5.5% to 6.5% of them found once; the top ten carry over 6.5%. Time point given: longitudinal time-point 2. This clonotype was recorded at least ten times. Trimming at V came to 5 bases and at J to 4 bases, leaving 5 bases not matched to a gene. The CDR3 runs to 15 residues. Material for sequencing was PBMCs. The chain couples TRBV12-3 or TRBV12-4 to TRBJ2-1, with TRBD2 matching 10 bases. This sequence was found in an older woman with multiple sclerosis. CDR3 DNA sequence: TGTGCCAGCAGTAGCGGGGGGGTCCTGTACAATGAGCAGTTCTTC. It encodes CASSSGGVLYNEQFF.